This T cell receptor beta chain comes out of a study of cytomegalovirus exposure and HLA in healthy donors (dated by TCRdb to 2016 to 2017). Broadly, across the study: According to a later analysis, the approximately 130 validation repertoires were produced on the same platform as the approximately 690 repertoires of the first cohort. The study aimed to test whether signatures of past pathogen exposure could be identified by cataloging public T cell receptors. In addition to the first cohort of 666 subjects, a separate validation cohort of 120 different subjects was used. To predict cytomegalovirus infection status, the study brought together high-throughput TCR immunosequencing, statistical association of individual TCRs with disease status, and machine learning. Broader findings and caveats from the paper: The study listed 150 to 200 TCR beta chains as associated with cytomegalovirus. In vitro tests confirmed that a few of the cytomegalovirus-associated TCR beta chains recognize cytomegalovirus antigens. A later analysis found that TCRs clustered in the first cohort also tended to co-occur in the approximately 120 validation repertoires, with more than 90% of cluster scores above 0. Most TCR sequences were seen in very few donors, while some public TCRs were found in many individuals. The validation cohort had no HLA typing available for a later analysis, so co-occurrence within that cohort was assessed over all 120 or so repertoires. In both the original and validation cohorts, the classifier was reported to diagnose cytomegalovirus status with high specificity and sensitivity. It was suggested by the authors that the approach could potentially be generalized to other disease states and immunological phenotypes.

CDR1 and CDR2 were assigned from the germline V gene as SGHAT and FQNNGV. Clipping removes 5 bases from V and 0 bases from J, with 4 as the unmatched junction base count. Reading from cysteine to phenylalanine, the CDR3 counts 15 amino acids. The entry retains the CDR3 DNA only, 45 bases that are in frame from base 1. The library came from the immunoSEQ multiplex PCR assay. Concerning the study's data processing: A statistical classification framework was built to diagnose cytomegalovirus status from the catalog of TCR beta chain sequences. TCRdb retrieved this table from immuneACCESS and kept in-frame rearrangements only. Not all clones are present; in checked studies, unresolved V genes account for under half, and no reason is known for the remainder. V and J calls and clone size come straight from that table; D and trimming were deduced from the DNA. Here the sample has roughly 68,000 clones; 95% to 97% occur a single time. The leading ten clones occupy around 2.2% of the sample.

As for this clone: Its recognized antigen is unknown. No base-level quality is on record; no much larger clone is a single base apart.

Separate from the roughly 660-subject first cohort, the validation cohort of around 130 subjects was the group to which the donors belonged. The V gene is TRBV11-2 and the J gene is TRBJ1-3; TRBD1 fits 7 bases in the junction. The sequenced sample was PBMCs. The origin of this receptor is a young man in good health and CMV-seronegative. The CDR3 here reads CASSLRGASGNTIYF. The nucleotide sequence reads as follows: TGTGCCAGCAGCCTCAGGGGGGCCTCTGGAAACACCATATATTTT.